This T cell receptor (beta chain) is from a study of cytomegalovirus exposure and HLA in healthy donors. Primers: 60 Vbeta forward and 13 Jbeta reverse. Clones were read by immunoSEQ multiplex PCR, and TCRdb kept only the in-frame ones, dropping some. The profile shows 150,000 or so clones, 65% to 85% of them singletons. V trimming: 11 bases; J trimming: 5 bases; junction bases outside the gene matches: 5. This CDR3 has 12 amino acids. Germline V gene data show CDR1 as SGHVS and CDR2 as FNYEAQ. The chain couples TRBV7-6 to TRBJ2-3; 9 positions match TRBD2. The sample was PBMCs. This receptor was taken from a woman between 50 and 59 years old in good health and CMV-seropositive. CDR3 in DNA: TGTGCCGCGGGGGGGCCAGGAGATACGCAGTATTTT. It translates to CAAGGPGDTQYF. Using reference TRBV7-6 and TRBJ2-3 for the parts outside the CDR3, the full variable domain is GAGVSQSPRYKVTKRGQDVALRCDPISGHVSLYWYRQALGQGPEFLTYFNYEAQQDKSGLPNDRFSAERPEGSISTLTIQRTEQRDSAMYRCAAGGPGDTQYFGPGTRLTVL.